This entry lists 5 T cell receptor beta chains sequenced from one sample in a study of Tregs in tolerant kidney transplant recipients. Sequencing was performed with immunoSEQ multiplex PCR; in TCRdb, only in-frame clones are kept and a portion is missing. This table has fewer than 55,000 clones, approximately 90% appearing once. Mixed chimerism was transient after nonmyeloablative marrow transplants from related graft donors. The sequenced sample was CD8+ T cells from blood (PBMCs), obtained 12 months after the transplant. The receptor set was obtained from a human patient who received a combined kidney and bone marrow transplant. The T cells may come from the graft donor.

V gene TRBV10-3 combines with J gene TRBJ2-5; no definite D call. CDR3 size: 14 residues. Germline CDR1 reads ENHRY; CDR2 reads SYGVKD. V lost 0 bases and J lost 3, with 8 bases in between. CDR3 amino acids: CAISESARKETQYF. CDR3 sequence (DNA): TGTGCCATCAGTGAGTCGGCCAGGAAAGAGACCCAGTACTTC.

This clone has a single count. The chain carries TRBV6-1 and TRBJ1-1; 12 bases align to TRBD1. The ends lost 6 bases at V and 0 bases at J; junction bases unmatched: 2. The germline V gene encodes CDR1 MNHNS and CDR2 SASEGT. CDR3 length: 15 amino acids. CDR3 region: CASRGTGGMNTEAFF. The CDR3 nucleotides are TGTGCCAGCAGGGGGACAGGGGGCATGAACACTGAAGCTTTCTTT.

CDR3 protein: CASSAAGQNYGYTF. CDR3 coding DNA: TGTGCCAGCAGCGCTGCGGGACAGAACTATGGCTACACCTTC. The chain has TRBV7-2 and TRBJ1-2; 7 bases agree with TRBD1. Germline CDR1 is SGHTA and CDR2 is FQGNSA. V was pared by 5 bases and J by 2 bases, with 5 bases of the junction left unmatched. CDR3 length: 14 amino acids.

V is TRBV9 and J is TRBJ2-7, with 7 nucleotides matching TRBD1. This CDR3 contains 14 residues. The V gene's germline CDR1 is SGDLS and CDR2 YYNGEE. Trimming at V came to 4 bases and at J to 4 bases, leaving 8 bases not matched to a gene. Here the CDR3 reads CASSIRDRPYEQYF. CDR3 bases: TGTGCCAGCAGCATACGGGACAGACCTTACGAGCAGTACTTC.

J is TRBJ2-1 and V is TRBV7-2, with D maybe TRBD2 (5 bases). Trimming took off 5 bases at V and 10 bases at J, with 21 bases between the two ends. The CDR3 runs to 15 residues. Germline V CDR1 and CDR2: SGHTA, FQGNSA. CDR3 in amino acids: CASSHGRPPEVEQFF. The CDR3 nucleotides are TGTGCCAGCAGCCACGGGCGCCCCCCGGAGGTGGAGCAGTTCTTC.